The subject of this entry is one T cell receptor (beta chain). The data stem from a study of blood T cell repertoires in COVID-19. V was cut by 1 base and J by 4 bases, with 7 bases left in between. Per germline, CDR1 SEHNR and CDR2 FQNEAQ (reference sequence). There are 13 residues in the CDR3. Patients from Seattle were sampled longitudinally, starting during active infection. Only in-frame clones appear in the TCRdb table, and some are missing; sequencing was by immunoSEQ multiplex PCR. The table records roughly 300,000 clones, 91% of them present only once. This TCR was recovered from a woman aged 30 to 39 with COVID-19, enrolled during active disease. The chain uses TRBV7-9 and TRBJ1-1; no clear D gene. Sequencing was carried out using peripheral blood. The DNA of the CDR3 is TGTGCCAGCAGCTTAGACAGCACCACTGAAGCTTTCTTT. Its protein product is CASSLDSTTEAFF.